The T cell receptor beta chain under discussion was sequenced for a study of T cell responses to AZD1222 COVID-19 vaccine. Germline V gene sequence: CDR1 SGHRS, CDR2 YFSETQ. V was cut by 2 bases and J by 4 bases, with 7 bases left in between. CDR3 length equals 14 residues. Method: immunoSEQ multiplex PCR; TCRdb's copy keeps in-frame clones and lacks some. The sample includes 100,000 to 150,000 clones, about 85% of them seen just once. The specimen comprised peripheral blood, sampled on day 0 of AZD1222 vaccination. The chain has TRBV5-1 and TRBJ2-6; no firm D call. The sequence was obtained from an adult in good health. The CDR3 region has the DNA TGCGCCAGCAGCTTATATACCGGGGCCAACGTCCTGACTTTC. It translates to CASSLYTGANVLTF.